This TCR beta chain was documented in a study of shared clonotypes between healthy human individuals. TCRdb's copy holds only in-frame clones and misses some; the assay was immunoSEQ multiplex PCR. The sample yields about 1.5 million clones, around 98% seen once. This CDR3 contains 15 residues. J gave up 5 bases and V 5 bases, and 3 bases lay outside the gene matches. Germline values: CDR1 SGHNT, CDR2 YENEEA. The chain has TRBV11-3 and TRBJ2-1, with 13 bases lining up with TRBD2. Sample: naive CD4+ T cells sorted from blood. Subset here: CD45RA+ positively selected. The sequence derives from a young man in good health. The CDR3 bases are TGTGCCAGCAGCGAGACTAGCGGGGGGCACAATGAGCAGTTCTTC. Translating gives CASSETSGGHNEQFF.